The rows below give T cell receptor beta chains drawn from one sample of a study of CD8 T cells in ankylosing spondylitis. TCRdb itself ran the 5' RACE reads through MiXCR, one entry per CDR3 protein. The profile shows roughly 120,000 distinct CDR3 sequences, over 6% of them singletons. Sequencing input: blood, either unsorted or a sorted T cell fraction (not recorded which). The receptor source for this set is a male donor with ankylosing spondylitis or in good health (not recorded which). CDR3s include the opening cysteine and the closing phenylalanine or tryptophan. D genes are given only for firm matches. For some rows the clone size is stated as once, few or many, or as a class when expanded; others skip it.

TGTGCCAGCAGCGTACAGTCCGGAAACACCGGGGAGCTGTTTTTT	CASSVQSGNTGELFF	TRBV9	15	-	TRBJ2-2	many
TGTGCCAGCAGCCCAGACCGCAATCAGCCCCAGCATTTT	CASSPDRNQPQHF	TRBV7-8	13	-	TRBJ1-5	few
TGTGCCAGCAGCTCGGGGTTCGGGGGCACTGAAGCTTTCTTT	CASSSGFGGTEAFF	TRBV5-6	14	-	TRBJ1-1	many
TGTGCCAGCAGTTTAACCGGACTAGCGGTCACAGATACGCAGTATTTT	CASSLTGLAVTDTQYF	TRBV12-3/TRBV12-4	16	TRBD2	TRBJ2-3	many
TGTGCCAGCAGCTTGTGGATTAGCGGGGGGATCACCGGGGAGCTGTTTTTT	CASSLWISGGITGELFF	TRBV5-4	17	TRBD2	TRBJ2-2	few
TGCGCCAGCAGGGCTATGACAGCCTCCACCGGGGAGCTGTTTTTT	CASRAMTASTGELFF	TRBV10-1	15	-	TRBJ2-2	few
TGCGCCAGCAGCACAGGGTTTCCCAAAAACATTCAGTACTTC	CASSTGFPKNIQYF	TRBV5-1	14	-	TRBJ2-4	many
TGTGCCAGCGAAACCGGGAAGATGAACACTGAAGCTTTCTTT	CASETGKMNTEAFF	TRBV25-1	14	-	TRBJ1-1	many
TGCAGTGCTCGTTCAGAGAGGGGCTATGGCTACACCTTC	CSARSERGYGYTF	TRBV20-1	13	-	TRBJ1-2	few
TGTGCCAGCAGTTGGACGTATTCTAACTATGGCTACACCTTC	CASSWTYSNYGYTF	TRBV27	14	-	TRBJ1-2	many
TGTGCCAGCAGCTTAGAAATAATAGCTGGCAATGAGCAGTTCTTC	CASSLEIIAGNEQFF	TRBV13	15	-	TRBJ2-1	-
TGCAGCGTGGGGGACACTAACTATGGCTACACCTTC	CSVGDTNYGYTF	TRBV29-1	12	-	TRBJ1-2	many
TGCGCCAGCAGCTTGGAGGGGGGAGTCAATCAGCCCCAGCATTTT	CASSLEGGVNQPQHF	TRBV5-1	15	-	TRBJ1-5	many
TGTGCCAGCAGCTCCGGCTCAAGACTGATCGAGAGGCAAGAGACCCAGTACTTC	CASSSGSRLIERQETQYF	TRBV13	18	-	TRBJ2-5	many
TGCAGCGTCGTGGACAGGAATAGCAATCAGCCCCAGCATTTT	CSVVDRNSNQPQHF	TRBV29-1	14	TRBD1	TRBJ1-5	many
TGTGCCAGCAGCTTAGGCAACTCCTACCAAGAGACCCAGTACTTC	CASSLGNSYQETQYF	TRBV7-9	15	-	TRBJ2-5	many
TGTGCCAGCAGCAAAATCCCGAACACTGAAGCTTTCTTT	CASSKIPNTEAFF	TRBV21-1	13	-	TRBJ1-1	many
TGCAGTGCTAGAGATCGGTCAGAGAACACTGAAGCTTTCTTT	CSARDRSENTEAFF	TRBV20-1	14	-	TRBJ1-1	-
TGCGCCAGCAGCTTGTGGGGGACAGGAGAGAACACTGAAGCTTTCTTT	CASSLWGTGENTEAFF	TRBV5-1	16	TRBD1	TRBJ1-1	-
TGTGCCAGCAGCTTAAACGGGGGTCGAGAGACCCAGTACTTC	CASSLNGGRETQYF	TRBV7-3	14	-	TRBJ2-5	few
TGTGCCAGCAGCCAGGGGCTAAGGGCCAAACTGTTTTTT	CASSQGLRAKLFF	TRBV12-3/TRBV12-4	13	-	TRBJ1-4	many
TGTGCCAGCAGTCGGGGAACCTACGAGCAGTACTTC	CASSRGTYEQYF	TRBV6-5	12	-	TRBJ2-7	many
TGCGCCAGCAGCTTGTTAAGGGCTGAAACTGAAGCTTTCTTT	CASSLLRAETEAFF	TRBV5-1	14	-	TRBJ1-1	many